A selection of T cell receptor beta chains follows, all from one sample in a study of metastatic and nonmetastatic thyroid tumors. With MiXCR, TCRdb reprocessed the PCR reads. The sample has about 17,000 clones; 30% to 40% are singletons. The source material was tumor tissue. The receptors were gathered from a female donor with papillary thyroid cancer or a benign thyroid nodule (not recorded which). Some clones in this sample may be carry-over from other donors' samples. Each CDR3 is given with its conserved first and last residue. The order of the fields is clone size, V gene, D gene, J gene, CDR3 DNA, CDR3 protein. A D gene is named only where the DNA matches it firmly. A clone size is listed for some rows: how often the clone was seen (once, few, many), or a class if it is expanded.

size: once
V: TRBV9
D: NA
J: TRBJ1-6
DNA: TGTGCCAGCAGCGTAGGCAGGGTAAATTCACCCCTCCACTTT
CDR3: CASSVGRVNSPLHF

size: NA
V: TRBV7-9
D: NA
J: TRBJ1-2
DNA: TGTGCCAGCAGCCCCCGAGGTGACCCCTATGGCTACACCTTC
CDR3: CASSPRGDPYGYTF

size: many
V: TRBV27
D: TRBD1
J: TRBJ1-4
DNA: TGTGCCAGCAGTCCCGGGACAGGGGCTGAAAAACTGTTTTTT
CDR3: CASSPGTGAEKLFF

size: few
V: TRBV27
D: NA
J: TRBJ2-5
DNA: TGTGCCAGCAGTTTGTGGGGGGAGACCCAGTACTTC
CDR3: CASSLWGETQYF

size: NA
V: TRBV20-1
D: NA
J: TRBJ2-7
DNA: TGCAGTTCCATCAGATTGACAGGAGGGGACGAGCAGTACTTC
CDR3: CSSIRLTGGDEQYF

size: NA
V: TRBV3-1
D: NA
J: TRBJ2-1
DNA: TGTGCCAGCAGCTACGGGAGCCTTAATGAGCAGTTCTTC
CDR3: CASSYGSLNEQFF

size: NA
V: TRBV27
D: NA
J: TRBJ2-7
DNA: TGTGCCAGCAGTTTAGACAGTTTATACGAGCAGTACTTC
CDR3: CASSLDSLYEQYF

size: NA
V: TRBV9
D: NA
J: TRBJ1-1
DNA: TGTGCCAGCAGCGCAGGTGGGGGATTGAACACTGAAGCTTTCTTT
CDR3: CASSAGGGLNTEAFF

size: NA
V: TRBV6-4
D: TRBD2
J: TRBJ2-7
DNA: TGTGCCAGCATTCCCGGACTAGCGTCTCTCTCCTACGAGCAGTACTTC
CDR3: CASIPGLASLSYEQYF

size: NA
V: TRBV6-1
D: NA
J: TRBJ2-2
DNA: TGTGCCAGCAGTGAAGCCGGGACCAAGGGTAGCGGGGAGCTGTTTTTT
CDR3: CASSEAGTKGSGELFF

size: NA
V: TRBV28
D: NA
J: TRBJ1-1
DNA: TGTGCCAGCAGTTTGGCTCGTATGTCCACTGAAGCTTTCTTT
CDR3: CASSLARMSTEAFF

size: medium-sized
V: TRBV6-2/TRBV6-3
D: TRBD2
J: TRBJ2-5
DNA: TGTGCCAGCAGTAGGACTAGCAAAGAGACCCAGTACTTC
CDR3: CASSRTSKETQYF

size: medium-sized
V: TRBV20-1
D: NA
J: TRBJ2-1
DNA: TGCAGTGCTAGGCGTGGAGGGATAAACAATGAGCAGTTCTTC
CDR3: CSARRGGINNEQFF

size: medium-sized
V: TRBV24-1
D: TRBD1
J: TRBJ2-1
DNA: TGTGCCACCAGTGATGGGACAGTCGATGAGCAGTTCTTC
CDR3: CATSDGTVDEQFF

size: medium-sized
V: TRBV24-1
D: NA
J: TRBJ2-2
DNA: TGTGCCACCCAGTTTGGCGCGAACACCGGGGAGCTGTTTTTT
CDR3: CATQFGANTGELFF

size: NA
V: TRBV20-1
D: TRBD2
J: TRBJ2-7
DNA: TGCAGTGCTGAGAGGTTCACGGGAGGAAGCGGAGAGCAGTACTTC
CDR3: CSAERFTGGSGEQYF

size: medium-sized
V: TRBV5-6
D: NA
J: TRBJ1-1
DNA: TGTGCCAGCAGCTTGGTGGGGCCCCGGAACACTGAAGCTTTCTTT
CDR3: CASSLVGPRNTEAFF

size: medium-sized
V: TRBV6-2/TRBV6-3
D: TRBD2
J: TRBJ2-3
DNA: TGTGCCAGCAGTTACCTCCGACTAGCGGGGAACACAGATACGCAGTATTTT
CDR3: CASSYLRLAGNTDTQYF

size: many
V: TRBV2
D: NA
J: TRBJ2-2
DNA: TGTGCCAGCAAGGACTACCTGGGCACCGGGGAGCTGTTTTTT
CDR3: CASKDYLGTGELFF

size: NA
V: TRBV5-1
D: NA
J: TRBJ2-1
DNA: TGCGCCAGCAGCTTGGATTTCTATGAGCAGTTCTTC
CDR3: CASSLDFYEQFF

size: few
V: TRBV12-3/TRBV12-4
D: TRBD1
J: TRBJ1-6
DNA: TGTGCCAGCACCTTGGGACAGAAAAATTCACCCCTCCACTTT
CDR3: CASTLGQKNSPLHF